The 15 T cell receptor beta chains reported below all come from one sample, sequenced in a study of blood T cell repertoires in COVID-19. Here immunoSEQ multiplex PCR was the method, and the copy in TCRdb shows in-frame clones only, minus some. This repertoire shows around 140,000 clones, roughly 84% found once; its top ten account for 8.9%. Sequencing used peripheral blood. All receptors derive from a man aged 30 to 39 with COVID-19, enrolled during active disease.

The chain couples TRBV30 to TRBJ2-7; TRBD1 matches 7 bases. This CDR3 spans 11 amino acids. Germline CDR1 reads GTSNPN; CDR2 reads SVGIG (reference sequence). J was trimmed by 2 bases and V by 7 bases; bases with no gene match: 2. CDR3 sequence reads: CALQGTYEQYF. CDR3 coding DNA: TGTGCCTTACAGGGGACCTACGAGCAGTACTTC.

V is TRBV12-5 and J is TRBJ2-2; 10 bases agree with TRBD2. V dropped 7 bases and J dropped 4; count of bases not matched to a gene: 6. The germline CDR1 and CDR2 sequences are LGHNT and FRNRAP. This CDR3 is built from 15 residues. CDR3: CASAAGGLGTGELFF. CDR3 nucleotide sequence: TGTGCTAGTGCAGCGGGAGGGTTGGGCACCGGGGAGCTGTTTTTT.

The chain combines TRBV7-2 with TRBJ2-1, with TRBD1 identical over 9 bases. Per germline, CDR1 SGHTA and CDR2 FQGNSA. With 6 bases clipped from V and 9 bases from J, the junction kept 6 bases outside the gene matches. This CDR3 comprises 13 residues. CDR3 sequence: CASSTGGKGEQFF. The CDR3 nucleotides are TGTGCCAGCAGTACAGGGGGCAAGGGTGAGCAGTTCTTC.

This clone was found once. The gene calls are TRBV28 and TRBJ2-2; the D is unclear. V was trimmed by 2 bases and J by 6 bases, leaving 7 bases between them. Germline loops: CDR1 MDHEN, CDR2 SYDVKM. The CDR3 consists of 13 residues. The CDR3 sequence: CASSLRWSGELFF. The CDR3 nucleotides read TGTGCCAGCAGTTTACGGTGGTCCGGGGAGCTGTTTTTT.

The chain has TRBV19 and TRBJ2-1; 9 bases line up with TRBD2. V was pared by 5 bases and J by 0 bases, with 11 bases of the junction left unmatched. CDR1 is LNHDA, CDR2 SQIVND, per germline (reference sequence). This CDR3 is built from 18 residues. CDR3 region: CASSVFQSSGSSYNEQFF. CDR3 nucleotide sequence: TGTGCCAGTAGTGTTTTTCAGAGTAGCGGGAGCTCCTACAATGAGCAGTTCTTC.

Comments on this clone: The sample carries other DNA sequences with the same CDR3. The chain combines TRBV7-9 with TRBJ2-4; TRBD1 matches at 9 bases. V shed 5 bases, J shed 2 bases, and the junction held 4 bases outside the gene matches. Germline V gives CDR1 SEHNR, CDR2 FQNEAQ (reference sequence). This CDR3 has 15 residues. The CDR3 bases are TGTGCCAGCAGCCCCACAGGGGGCACCAAAAACATTCAGTACTTC. Translation gives CASSPTGGTKNIQYF.

The chain combines TRBV11-2 with TRBJ1-6; the D is unclear. The CDR3 has 12 residues. CDR1 SGHAT and CDR2 FQNNGV come from the germline V gene. Between the trimmed V and J ends, which lost 3 bases and 8 bases, there was a span of 5 bases. The DNA for the CDR3 is TGTGCCAGCAGCTTCAGCGATTCACCCCTCCACTTT. Translated: CASSFSDSPLHF.

The chain joins TRBV18 to TRBJ2-3; 7 bases are a match to TRBD1. Germline V gives CDR1 KGHSH, CDR2 LQKENI. The V and J ends lost 5 bases and 0 bases, in that order; junction bases with no gene match: 5. The CDR3 has 15 amino acids. The CDR3 sequence is CASSSTGTSTDTQYF. CDR3 nucleotide sequence: TGTGCCAGCTCATCGACAGGGACCAGCACAGATACGCAGTATTTT.

This sequence joins TRBV28 and TRBJ1-5; D is unresolved. The CDR3 spans 15 residues. The ends were cut back, 3 bases at V and 6 bases at J, with 15 bases in the middle. Per germline, CDR1 MDHEN and CDR2 SYDVKM. The CDR3, as DNA: TGTGCCAGCAGTTTCTGGCCGGGTGTGAGTCAGCCCCAGCATTTT. This gives the protein CASSFWPGVSQPQHF.

The chain carries TRBV5-1 and TRBJ2-3; TRBD1 aligns across 9 bases. The CDR3 has 15 residues. Germline V gives CDR1 SGHRS, CDR2 YFSETQ. Trimming took 0 bases from V and 2 from J; bases not matched to a gene: 1. Written as DNA, the CDR3 is TGCGCCAGCAGCTTGGGGACAGGGGTCACAGATACGCAGTATTTT. Translation: CASSLGTGVTDTQYF. The full variable domain, completed using reference TRBV5-1 and TRBJ2-3, is KAGVTQTPRYLIKTRGQQVTLSCSPISGHRSVSWYQQTPGQGLQFLFEYFSETQRNKGNFPGRFSGRQFSNSRSEMNVSTLELGDSALYLCASSLGTGVTDTQYFGPGTRLTVL.

The CDR3 reads CASSLVARPQHF. DNA for the CDR3: TGTGCCAGCAGTCTCGTGGCCCGGCCCCAGCATTTT. The J gene is TRBJ1-5, the V gene TRBV28; no reliable D call. The CDR3 loop spans 12 amino acids. The V end lost 5 bases, the J end lost 9 bases, and 11 bases lay between the germline ends. CDR1 is MDHEN, CDR2 SYDVKM, per germline.

This chain's CDR3 is CASSLGQGAETQYF. CDR3 DNA: TGTGCCAGCAGTTTAGGGCAGGGGGCAGAGACCCAGTACTTC. The V call is TRBV27, the J call TRBJ2-5, with 8 bases that match TRBD1. The CDR3 is 14 residues long. The V gene's germline CDR1 is MNHEY and CDR2 SMNVEV (reference sequence). J gave up 4 bases and V 2 bases, and 3 bases lay outside the gene matches.

This chain joins TRBV28 and TRBJ1-2; D is possibly TRBD1 (5 bases). This CDR3 is 15 amino acids long. The germline CDR1 and CDR2 sequences are MDHEN and SYDVKM. V lost 4 bases, J lost 8 bases, and 20 bases lay in between. The CDR3, as DNA: TGTGCCAGCAGTTCCCCCCCAGAAGGGGCGGCCGGCTACACCTTC. It is translated as CASSSPPEGAAGYTF.

The genes are TRBV28 and TRBJ1-2; 7 nucleotides line up with TRBD1. Unmatched junction bases numbered 15, after V lost 4 bases and J lost 1 base. The CDR3 contains 18 residues. Germline lookup yields CDR1 MDHEN and CDR2 SYDVKM. The CDR3 region is CASSSRRLKGAFNYGYTF. CDR3 coding DNA: TGTGCCAGCAGTTCACGGCGACTTAAGGGGGCCTTTAACTATGGCTACACCTTC.

This chain joins TRBV5-1 and TRBJ2-3, with TRBD2 matching 15 bases. The CDR3 is 15 amino acids. CDR1 and CDR2 (germline): SGHRS, YFSETQ. Losses at the gene ends were 5 bases for V and 5 bases for J; bases not matched to a gene: 3. The DNA for the CDR3 is TGCGCCAGCAGGCTGGGACTAGCGGGAGGAGATACGCAGTATTTT. It specifies CASRLGLAGGDTQYF.